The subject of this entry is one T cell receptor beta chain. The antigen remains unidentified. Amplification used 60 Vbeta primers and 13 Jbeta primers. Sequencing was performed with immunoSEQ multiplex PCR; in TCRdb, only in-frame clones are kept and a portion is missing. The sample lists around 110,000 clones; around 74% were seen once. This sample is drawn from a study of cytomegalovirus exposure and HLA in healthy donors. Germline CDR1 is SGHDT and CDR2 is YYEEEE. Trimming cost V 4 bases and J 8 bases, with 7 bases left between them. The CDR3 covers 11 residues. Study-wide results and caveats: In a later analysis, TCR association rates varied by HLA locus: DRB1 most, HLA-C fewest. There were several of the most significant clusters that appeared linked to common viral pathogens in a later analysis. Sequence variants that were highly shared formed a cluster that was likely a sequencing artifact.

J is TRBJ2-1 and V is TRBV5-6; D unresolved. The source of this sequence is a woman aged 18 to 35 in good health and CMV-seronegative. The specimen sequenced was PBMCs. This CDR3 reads CASSLTDEQFF. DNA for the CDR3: TGTGCCAGCAGCCTTACTGATGAGCAGTTCTTC.